This T cell receptor (beta chain) was profiled in a study of cytomegalovirus exposure and HLA in healthy donors. 13 Jbeta primers and 60 Vbeta primers were used for the PCR. Only in-frame clones appear in the TCRdb table, and some are missing; sequencing was by immunoSEQ multiplex PCR. The data show 73,000 or so clones, with over 65% seen just once and around 15% held by the top ten. This clone has more than one count but fewer than ten. Its specificity is not known. Study-wide results and limits: Some V segments could not be told apart, so they were left out, TRBV6-2 and TRBV6-3 among them.

The CDR3 runs 15 residues. V lost 7 bases to trimming and J lost 3 bases; unmatched junction nucleotides: 5. From germline, CDR1 is ENHRY and CDR2 SYGVKD. The rearrangement joins TRBV10-3 to TRBJ2-2, with 10 bases identical to TRBD1. The sequence was collected from a woman aged 40 to 55 in good health and CMV-seropositive. The specimen was PBMCs. As DNA, the CDR3 is TGTGCCATCAAGGAGGGGACAGGGGACACCGGGGAGCTGTTTTTT. It codes for CAIKEGTGDTGELFF.